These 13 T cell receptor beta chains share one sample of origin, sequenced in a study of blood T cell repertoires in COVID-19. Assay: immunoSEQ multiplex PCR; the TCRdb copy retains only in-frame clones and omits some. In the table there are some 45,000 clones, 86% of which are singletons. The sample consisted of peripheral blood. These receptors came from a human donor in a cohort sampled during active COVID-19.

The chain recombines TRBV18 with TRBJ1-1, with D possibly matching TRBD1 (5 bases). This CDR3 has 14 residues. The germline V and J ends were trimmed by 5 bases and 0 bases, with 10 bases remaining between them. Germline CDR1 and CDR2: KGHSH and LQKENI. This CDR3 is CASSYSDMNTEAFF. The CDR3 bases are TGTGCCAGCTCATATTCGGACATGAACACTGAAGCTTTCTTT.

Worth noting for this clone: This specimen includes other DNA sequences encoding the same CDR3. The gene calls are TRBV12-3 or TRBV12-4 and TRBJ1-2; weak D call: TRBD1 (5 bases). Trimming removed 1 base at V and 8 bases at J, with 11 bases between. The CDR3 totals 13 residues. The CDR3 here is CASSLGQGEGYTF. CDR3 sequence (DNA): TGTGCCAGCAGTTTAGGTCAGGGTGAGGGCTACACCTTC.

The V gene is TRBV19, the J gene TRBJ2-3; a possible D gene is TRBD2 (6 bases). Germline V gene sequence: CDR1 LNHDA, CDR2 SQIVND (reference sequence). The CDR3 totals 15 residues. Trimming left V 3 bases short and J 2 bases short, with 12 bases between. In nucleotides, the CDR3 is TGTGCCAGTAGTATCCGCGGCGGGACCACAGATACGCAGTATTTT. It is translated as CASSIRGGTTDTQYF. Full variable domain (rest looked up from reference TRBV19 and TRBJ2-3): DGGITQSPKYLFRKEGQNVTLSCEQNLNHDAMYWYRQDPGQGLRLIYYSQIVNDFQKGDIAEGYSVSREKKESFPLTVTSAQKNPTAFYLCASSIRGGTTDTQYFGPGTRLTVL.

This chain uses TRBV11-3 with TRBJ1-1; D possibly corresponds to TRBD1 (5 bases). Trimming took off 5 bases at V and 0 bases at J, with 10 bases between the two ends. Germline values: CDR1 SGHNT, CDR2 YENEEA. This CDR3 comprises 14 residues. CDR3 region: CASSRRVMNTEAFF. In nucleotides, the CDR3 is TGTGCCAGCAGCCGCAGGGTTATGAACACTGAAGCTTTCTTT.

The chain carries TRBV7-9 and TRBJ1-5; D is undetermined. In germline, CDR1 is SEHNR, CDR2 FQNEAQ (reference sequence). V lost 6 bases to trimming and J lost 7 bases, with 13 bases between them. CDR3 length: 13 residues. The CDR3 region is CASSREGWQPQHF. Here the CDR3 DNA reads TGTGCCAGCAGTCGAGAGGGATGGCAGCCCCAGCATTTT.

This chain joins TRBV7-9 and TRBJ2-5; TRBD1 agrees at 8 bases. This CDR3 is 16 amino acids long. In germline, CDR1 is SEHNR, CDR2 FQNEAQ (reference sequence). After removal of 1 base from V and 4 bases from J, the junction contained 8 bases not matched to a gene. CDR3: CASSLGAGGAVETQYF. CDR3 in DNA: TGTGCCAGCAGCTTAGGGGCAGGGGGCGCAGTAGAGACCCAGTACTTC.

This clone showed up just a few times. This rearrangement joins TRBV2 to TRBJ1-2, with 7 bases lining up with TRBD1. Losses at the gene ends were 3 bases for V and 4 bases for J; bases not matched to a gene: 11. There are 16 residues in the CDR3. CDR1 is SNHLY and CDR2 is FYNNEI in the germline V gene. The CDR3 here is CASSDDHGQVSYGYTF. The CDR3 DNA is TGTGCCAGCAGTGACGATCATGGACAGGTCTCCTATGGCTACACCTTC.

The CDR3 protein is CSVLQGTGELFF. The CDR3 DNA sequence: TGCAGCGTGTTACAGGGCACCGGGGAGCTGTTTTTT. The V gene is TRBV29-1, the J gene TRBJ2-2; D is perhaps TRBD1 (6 bases). CDR1 is SQVTM, CDR2 ANQGSEA, per germline. V shed 6 bases and J shed 4 bases, with 9 bases lying between them. This CDR3 contains 12 residues.

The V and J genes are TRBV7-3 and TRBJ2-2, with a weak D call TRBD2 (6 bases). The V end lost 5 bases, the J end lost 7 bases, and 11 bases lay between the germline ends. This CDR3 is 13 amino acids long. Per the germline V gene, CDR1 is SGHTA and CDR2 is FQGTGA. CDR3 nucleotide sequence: TGTGCCAGCAGCCCGACTAGGGGCGGGGAGCTGTTTTTT. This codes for CASSPTRGGELFF.

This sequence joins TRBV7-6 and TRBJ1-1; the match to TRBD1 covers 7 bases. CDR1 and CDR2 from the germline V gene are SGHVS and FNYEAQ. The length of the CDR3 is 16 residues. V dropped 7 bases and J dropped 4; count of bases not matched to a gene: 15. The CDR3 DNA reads TGTGCCAGCACCGACAGGGACCGATCCCCTGTCACTGAAGCTTTCTTT. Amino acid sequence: CASTDRDRSPVTEAFF.

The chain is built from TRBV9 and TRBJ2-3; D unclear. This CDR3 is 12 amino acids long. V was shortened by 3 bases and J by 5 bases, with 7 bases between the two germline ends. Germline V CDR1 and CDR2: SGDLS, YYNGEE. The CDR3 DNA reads TGTGCCAGCAGCGCTAGAGGAGATACGCAGTATTTT. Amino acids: CASSARGDTQYF.

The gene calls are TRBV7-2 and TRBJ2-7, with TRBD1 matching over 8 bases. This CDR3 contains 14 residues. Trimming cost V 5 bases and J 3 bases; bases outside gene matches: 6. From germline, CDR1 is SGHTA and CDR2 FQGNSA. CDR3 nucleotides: TGTGCCAGCAGCCTGACAGGGGACCGCTACGAGCAGTACTTC. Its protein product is CASSLTGDRYEQYF.

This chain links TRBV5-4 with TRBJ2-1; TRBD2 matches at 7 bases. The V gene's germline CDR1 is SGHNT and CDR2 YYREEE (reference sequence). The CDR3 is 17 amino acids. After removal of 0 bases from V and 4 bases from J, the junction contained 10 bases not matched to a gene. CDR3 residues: CASSLGESRGRYNEQFF. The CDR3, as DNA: TGTGCCAGCAGCTTGGGGGAATCGCGGGGGAGATACAATGAGCAGTTCTTC.